Shown below are 7 T cell receptor beta chains from a single sample sequenced in a study of T cell repertoires in cytomegalovirus infection. Using its own MiXCR run on the reads, TCRdb lists one record per CDR3 protein. The table includes 90,000 to 110,000 distinct CDR3 sequences, around 29% detected once. Antigens for these TCRs are unknown. The sequences come from CD8+ T cells from cultured PBMCs, collected from culture after CMV antigen stimulation. All receptors derive from a human donor in good health (CMV status not recorded). Some clones in this sample may be carry-over from other donors' samples.

This clonotype is a singleton in its sample. This may arise from a read error, as a much more abundant clone is one base away. The rearrangement joins TRBV12-3 or TRBV12-4 to TRBJ2-5; maybe TRBD1 (6 bases). The CDR3 extends over 15 amino acids. CDR3: CSSSAPGHGPETQYF. The CDR3 DNA is TGTTCCAGCAGCGCACCGGGACATGGACCAGAGACCCAGTACTTC.

This clonotype was picked up a small number of times. V is TRBV12-3 or TRBV12-4 and J is TRBJ1-4; possibly TRBD1 for D (5 bases). V lost 8 bases and J 0 bases, leaving 13 bases between the germline ends. CDR3 length: 15 amino acids. The CDR3 protein is CASGSGFATNEKLFF. CDR3 DNA sequence: TGTGCCAGCGGCTCAGGGTTTGCAACTAATGAAAAACTGTTTTTT.

The genes are TRBV5-1 and TRBJ1-5; the D gene is possibly TRBD1 (5 bases). The V gene lost 1 base and the J gene lost 2 bases, with 10 bases spanning the gap. The germline V gene encodes CDR1 SGHRS and CDR2 YFSETQ. The CDR3 is 15 residues long. CDR3: CASSLSGLGNQPQHF. As DNA, the CDR3 is TGCGCCAGCAGCTTGTCAGGGTTAGGCAATCAGCCCCAGCATTTT.

This clonotype was picked up a small number of times. V usage is TRBV7-8 and J usage is TRBJ2-2; D call uncertain. This CDR3 is built from 14 residues. The ends were cut back, 1 base at V and 5 bases at J, with 8 bases in the middle. Per the germline V gene, CDR1 is SGHVS and CDR2 is FQNEAQ. The CDR3 reads CASSLGGWTGELFF. CDR3 nucleotides: TGTGCCAGCAGCTTAGGGGGTTGGACCGGGGAGCTGTTTTTT.

J is TRBJ2-4 and V is TRBV7-9, with TRBD1 as a possible D gene (5 bases). This CDR3 region has 15 residues. The V gene lost 4 bases and the J gene lost 1 base, with 11 bases spanning the gap. Germline lookup yields CDR1 SEHNR and CDR2 FQNEAQ (reference sequence). The CDR3 DNA reads TGTGCCAGCAGCTCGCCAGGGTTTGCCAAAAACATTCAGTACTTC. This gives the protein CASSSPGFAKNIQYF.

The chain recombines TRBV7-8 with TRBJ1-5, with D possibly matching TRBD1 (5 bases). The CDR3 is made up of 15 amino acids. From germline, CDR1 is SGHVS and CDR2 FQNEAQ. V lost 5 bases to trimming and J lost 3 bases, with 14 bases between them. The CDR3 sequence: CASSRTLGANQPQHF. In DNA form, the CDR3 reads TGTGCCAGCAGCCGGACTCTAGGGGCCAATCAGCCCCAGCATTTT.

V gene TRBV4-1 combines with J gene TRBJ1-1; tentatively, D is TRBD1 (5 bases). V lost 3 bases and J lost 2, with 10 bases in between. Germline V gene data show CDR1 as MGHRA and CDR2 as YSYEKL. The CDR3 spans 14 residues. DNA for the CDR3: TGCGCCAGCAGCCACGGCGGGGGAAACACTGAAGCTTTCTTT. Translation: CASSHGGGNTEAFF.